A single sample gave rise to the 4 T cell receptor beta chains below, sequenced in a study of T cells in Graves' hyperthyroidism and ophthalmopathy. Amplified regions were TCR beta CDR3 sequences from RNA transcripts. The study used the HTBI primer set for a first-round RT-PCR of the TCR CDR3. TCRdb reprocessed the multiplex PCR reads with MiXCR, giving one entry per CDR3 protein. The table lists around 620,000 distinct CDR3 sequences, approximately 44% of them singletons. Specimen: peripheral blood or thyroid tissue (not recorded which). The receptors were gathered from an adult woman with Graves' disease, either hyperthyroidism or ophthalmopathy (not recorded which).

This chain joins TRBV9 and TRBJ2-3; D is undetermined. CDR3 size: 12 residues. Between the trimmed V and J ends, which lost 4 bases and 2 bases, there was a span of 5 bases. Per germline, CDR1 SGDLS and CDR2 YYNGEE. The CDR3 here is CASSQTTDTQYF. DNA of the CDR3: TGTGCCAGCAGCCAAACCACAGATACGCAGTATTTT. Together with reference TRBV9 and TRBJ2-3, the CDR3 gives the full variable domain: DSGVTQTPKHLITATGQRVTLRCSPRSGDLSVYWYQQSLDQGLQFLIQYYNGEERAKGNILERFSAQQFPDLHSELNLSSLELGDSALYFCASSQTTDTQYFGPGTRLTVL.

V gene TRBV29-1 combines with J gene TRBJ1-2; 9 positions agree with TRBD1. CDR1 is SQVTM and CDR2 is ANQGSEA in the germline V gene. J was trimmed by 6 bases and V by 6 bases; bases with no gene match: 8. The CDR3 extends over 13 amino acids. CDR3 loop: CSVDGTGLHGYTF. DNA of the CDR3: TGCAGCGTCGACGGGACAGGGTTGCATGGCTACACCTTC.

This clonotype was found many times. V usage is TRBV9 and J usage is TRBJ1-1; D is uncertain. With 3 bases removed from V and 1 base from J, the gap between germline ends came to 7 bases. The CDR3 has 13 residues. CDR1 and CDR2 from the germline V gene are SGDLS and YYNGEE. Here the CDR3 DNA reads TGTGCCAGCAGCGCAAGGACGAACACTGAAGCTTTCTTT. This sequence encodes CASSARTNTEAFF.

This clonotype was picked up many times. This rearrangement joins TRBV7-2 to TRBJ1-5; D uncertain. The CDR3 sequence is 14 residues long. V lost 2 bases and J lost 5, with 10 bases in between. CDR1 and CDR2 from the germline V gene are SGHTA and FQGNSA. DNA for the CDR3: TGTGCCAGCAGCTTAACAGTACCGTATCAGCCCCAGCATTTT. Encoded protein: CASSLTVPYQPQHF.